Shown below are 28 T cell receptor beta chains from a single sample sequenced in a study of blood T cells in healthy people across ages. A second PCR, run for roughly 7 to 12 cycles, used a sample-barcoded 5' primer plus a J-beta primer mix. TCRdb used MiXCR to reprocess the 5' RACE reads, holding one entry per CDR3 protein. The repertoire consists of around 1,500,000 distinct CDR3 sequences, with roughly 45% occurring once and the leading ten covering less than 8%. Sequenced: blood. These receptors all stem from a woman aged 18-30 years in good health.

The CDR3 loop reads CASSETGGANYGYTF. The DNA of the CDR3 is TGTGCCAGCAGCGAAACAGGGGGCGCTAACTATGGCTACACCTTC. The chain combines TRBV5-4 with TRBJ1-2; 9 bases match TRBD1. The CDR3 has 15 amino acids. Germline V CDR1 and CDR2: SGHNT, YYREEE (reference sequence). Trimming took 4 bases from V and 0 from J; bases not matched to a gene: 4. The variable domain in full, completed from reference TRBV5-4 and TRBJ1-2, reads ETGVTQSPTHLIKTRGQQVTLRCSSQSGHNTVSWYQQALGQGPQFIFQYYREEENGRGNFPPRFSGLQFPNYSSELNVNALELDDSALYLCASSETGGANYGYTFGSGTRLTVV.

This clonotype appeared a few times. This CDR3 is CASSLEQGAADTQYF. The CDR3 nucleotides read TGCGCCAGCAGCTTGGAGCAGGGGGCGGCAGATACGCAGTATTTT. The rearrangement joins TRBV5-1 to TRBJ2-3, with TRBD1 matching over 8 bases. The V gene's germline CDR1 is SGHRS and CDR2 YFSETQ. The CDR3 length is 15 residues. Trimming took 0 bases from V and 4 from J; bases not matched to a gene: 4.

Comment on this clonotype: Mismatch with germline at one junction end may stem from a read error. The chain joins TRBV7-9 to TRBJ2-4, with 7 bases aligning to TRBD1. The J call may be mistaken, given a closer DNA end match to TRBJ2-7. Per germline, CDR1 SEHNR and CDR2 FQNEAQ (reference sequence). The CDR3 length is 12 residues. The CDR3 sequence is CRSGQYWGEQYF. CDR3 nucleotides: TGCCGTTCGGGACAGTATTGGGGCGAGCAGTACTTC.

This clonotype was detected only once. The genes are TRBV12-3 or TRBV12-4 and TRBJ2-1; TRBD1 matches at 9 bases. The CDR3 covers 15 residues. Unmatched junction bases numbered 7, after V lost 3 bases and J lost 7 bases. The CDR3 reads CASSLDGTGWNEQFF. In DNA, the CDR3 is TGTGCCAGCAGTTTGGACGGGACAGGGTGGAATGAGCAGTTCTTC.

This clonotype occurred a few times. This chain connects TRBV15 to TRBJ1-2, with TRBD1 identical over 11 bases. Germline values: CDR1 LNHNV, CDR2 YYDKDF (reference sequence). The CDR3 contains 15 residues. The V and J ends lost 8 bases and 0 bases, in that order; junction bases with no gene match: 5. The CDR3 DNA reads TGTGCCACCTCCGGGACAGGGGGGGCTAACTATGGCTACACCTTC. This gives the protein CATSGTGGANYGYTF. The full variable domain, in which reference TRBV15 and TRBJ1-2 provide the parts outside the CDR3, is DAMVIQNPRYQVTQFGKPVTLSCSQTLNHNVMYWYQQKSSQAPKLLFHYYDKDFNNEADTPDNFQSRRPNTSFCFLDIRSPGLGDTAMYLCATSGTGGANYGYTFGSGTRLTVV.

The chain has TRBV5-1 and TRBJ2-1, with D unclear. Trimming pared 0 bases from V and 4 bases from J, leaving 11 bases between. The CDR3 has 15 amino acids. Per germline, CDR1 SGHRS and CDR2 YFSETQ. CDR3 amino acids: CASSLVQNQYNEQFF. DNA of the CDR3: TGCGCCAGCAGCTTGGTCCAGAATCAATACAATGAGCAGTTCTTC.

The chain uses TRBV25-1 and TRBJ1-5; D unclear. The CDR3 is 12 amino acids. Germline V gene sequence: CDR1 MGHDK, CDR2 SYGVNS. Trimming pared 5 bases from V and 3 bases from J, leaving 5 bases between. The chain's CDR3 is CASSIDNQPQHF. CDR3 in DNA: TGTGCCAGCAGTATCGACAATCAGCCCCAGCATTTT. The variable domain in full, completed from reference TRBV25-1 and TRBJ1-5, reads EADIYQTPRYLVIGTGKKITLECSQTMGHDKMYWYQQDPGMELHLIHYSYGVNSTEKGDLSSESTVSRIRTEHFPLTLESARPSHTSQYLCASSIDNQPQHFGDGTRLSIL.

The rearrangement links TRBV20-1 to TRBJ2-3; D is perhaps TRBD1 (5 bases). The CDR3 extends over 12 amino acids. Germline assignment: CDR1 DFQATT and CDR2 SNEGSKA (reference sequence). Between the trimmed V and J ends, which lost 3 bases and 4 bases, there was a span of 8 bases. CDR3 sequence reads: CSARGPPDTQYF. The CDR3 nucleotides are TGCAGTGCTAGGGGGCCTCCAGATACGCAGTATTTT.

This clonotype was seen more than once but under ten times. The chain recombines TRBV12-5 with TRBJ2-1; 10 bases are shared with TRBD1. The germline V gene encodes CDR1 LGHNT and CDR2 FRNRAP. The CDR3 has 15 residues. With 3 bases clipped from V and 5 bases from J, the junction kept 4 bases outside the gene matches. In DNA, the CDR3 is TGTGCTAGTGGTTTAGGGACAGGGGCTAACAATGAGCAGTTCTTC. Amino acids: CASGLGTGANNEQFF.

This chain links TRBV7-9 with TRBJ1-6; D remains unclear. Germline CDR1 is SEHNR and CDR2 is FQNEAQ (reference sequence). This CDR3 is 15 amino acids long. The V gene lost 1 base and the J gene lost 6 bases, with 10 bases spanning the gap. CDR3 nucleotide sequence: TGTGCCAGCAGCTTAGTCTGGGGAGGTAATTCACCCCTCCACTTT. This encodes CASSLVWGGNSPLHF. The variable domain in full, completed from reference TRBV7-9 and TRBJ1-6, reads DTGVSQNPRHKITKRGQNVTFRCDPISEHNRLYWYRQTLGQGPEFLTYFQNEAQLEKSRLLSDRFSAERPKGSFSTLEIQRTEQGDSAMYLCASSLVWGGNSPLHFGNGTRLTVT.

This clonotype was found a few times. This chain uses TRBV7-9 with TRBJ1-1; a weak D match, TRBD1 (6 bases). The V gene's germline CDR1 is SEHNR and CDR2 FQNEAQ (reference sequence). Deletions cut 5 bases from V and 3 bases from J, with 19 bases between. This CDR3 is 16 amino acids long. The CDR3 reads CASSLLTARTDTEAFF. The CDR3 DNA reads TGTGCCAGCAGCCTACTTACGGCCCGGACAGACACTGAAGCTTTCTTT.

Notes on this clonotype: A much larger clone lies a single base off, so this may be a read error. The rearrangement links TRBV12-3 or TRBV12-4 to TRBJ1-2; D unresolved. This CDR3 is built from 14 residues. V was clipped by 1 base and J by 10 bases, with 16 bases between them. CDR3 sequence (DNA): TGTGCCAGCAGTTTAGGGCCAGCTCCTTGTGACTACACCTTC. As protein: CASSLGPAPCDYTF.

The chain recombines TRBV12-3 or TRBV12-4 with TRBJ2-3; D unclear. V was clipped by 5 bases and J by 14 bases, with 17 bases between them. The CDR3 extends over 12 amino acids. The CDR3 reads CASSQDFRLRYF. The DNA for the CDR3 is TGTGCCAGCAGTCAAGACTTCCGGCTGAGGTATTTT.

The chain couples TRBV7-2 to TRBJ2-4, with 14 bases lining up with TRBD2. Losses at the gene ends were 5 bases for V and 13 bases for J; bases not matched to a gene: 19. Germline assignment: CDR1 SGHTA and CDR2 FQGNSA. The CDR3 is 18 residues long. This chain's CDR3 is CASSPGTSGSSKDNEQYF. In nucleotides, the CDR3 is TGTGCCAGCAGCCCCGGGACTAGCGGGAGTAGTAAAGACAATGAGCAGTACTTC.

CDR3 sequence (DNA): TGTGCCAGCAGCTCGGGACAGGGAATAAGCTACGAGCAGTACTTC. Residues: CASSSGQGISYEQYF. V usage is TRBV7-9 and J usage is TRBJ2-7; 9 bases fit TRBD1. There are 15 residues in the CDR3. The ends lost 4 bases at V and 3 bases at J; junction bases unmatched: 7. Germline V CDR1 and CDR2: SEHNR, FQNEAQ (reference sequence). Complete variable domain (other parts from reference TRBV7-9 and TRBJ2-7): DTGVSQNPRHKITKRGQNVTFRCDPISEHNRLYWYRQTLGQGPEFLTYFQNEAQLEKSRLLSDRFSAERPKGSFSTLEIQRTEQGDSAMYLCASSSGQGISYEQYFGPGTRLTVT.

This chain connects TRBV18 to TRBJ2-3; 8 bases agree with TRBD2. V shed 3 bases, J shed 2 bases, and the junction held 7 bases outside the gene matches. Per germline, CDR1 KGHSH and CDR2 LQKENI. The CDR3 is 16 residues long. As DNA, the CDR3 is TGTGCCAGCTCACCCCGGGAGGGGATATACACAGATACGCAGTATTTT. This codes for CASSPREGIYTDTQYF.

The rearrangement joins TRBV6-1 to TRBJ1-4; no reliable D call. V was cut by 2 bases and J by 5 bases, with 9 bases left in between. This CDR3 region has 14 residues. Germline V gene sequence: CDR1 MNHNS, CDR2 SASEGT. The CDR3 region is CASSETRTNEKLFF. CDR3 in DNA: TGTGCCAGCAGTGAAACTAGGACCAATGAAAAACTGTTTTTT.

In its sample, this clonotype was seen a few times. The CDR3: CAIAAQAGGTVTGELFF. The CDR3 DNA reads as TGTGCCATCGCCGCCCAAGCGGGAGGGACAGTCACCGGGGAGCTGTTTTTT. V and J are TRBV10-3 and TRBJ2-2; 10 bases line up with TRBD2. The germline CDR1 and CDR2 sequences are ENHRY and SYGVKD. The CDR3 runs 17 residues. The V gene end was trimmed by 8 bases and the J gene end by 4 bases; junction bases not matched to a gene: 13.

CDR3 protein: CSAGGHDTGELFF. The CDR3, as DNA: TGCAGTGCTGGGGGGCACGACACCGGGGAGCTGTTTTTT. J is TRBJ2-2 and V is TRBV20-1; D assignment may be TRBD1 or TRBD2 (6 bases each). CDR3 length: 13 amino acids. Germline V CDR1 and CDR2: DFQATT, SNEGSKA (reference sequence). Trimming took 5 bases from V and 3 from J, leaving 10 bases between them.

The V gene is TRBV20-1, the J gene TRBJ2-1; 11 bases line up with TRBD2. The assigned J gene may be wrong: the sequence end matches TRBJ2-7 better. CDR3 length: 16 amino acids. Germline V gene lookup returns CDR1 DFQATT and CDR2 SNEGSKA (reference sequence). CDR3 sequence: CSARGILAGDHNEQYF. The CDR3 DNA reads as TGCAGTGCTAGGGGGATACTAGCGGGGGATCACAATGAGCAGTACTTC.

The J gene is TRBJ2-3, the V gene TRBV6-5, with 9 nucleotides matching TRBD2. J gave up 5 bases and V 5 bases, and 11 bases lay outside the gene matches. The germline V gene encodes CDR1 MNHEY and CDR2 SVGAGI. The CDR3 is 16 residues long. CDR3 residues: CASSQISGRRGDTQYF. The CDR3 region has the DNA TGTGCCAGCAGTCAAATTAGCGGGAGACGGGGAGATACGCAGTATTTT.

This chain connects TRBV7-2 to TRBJ2-3; 7 bases line up with TRBD2. The CDR3 totals 16 residues. Unmatched junction bases numbered 9, after V lost 1 base and J lost 5 bases. CDR1 and CDR2 (germline): SGHTA, FQGNSA. CDR3 DNA: TGTGCCAGCAGCTTAGAAGGGCGGGAGTTGGGAGATACGCAGTATTTT. Residues: CASSLEGRELGDTQYF.

The sample holds a few counts of this clonotype. The genes are TRBV5-1 and TRBJ2-7, with D possibly matching TRBD1 (6 bases). The length of the CDR3 is 12 residues. V was trimmed by 5 bases and J by 3 bases, leaving 9 bases between them. Germline loops: CDR1 SGHRS, CDR2 YFSETQ. The CDR3 nucleotides are TGCGCCAGCAGGGGGGACAACTACGAGCAGTACTTC. Its protein product is CASRGDNYEQYF.

The rearrangement uses TRBV12-3 or TRBV12-4 and TRBJ2-3; TRBD2 aligns across 10 bases. J lost 6 bases, V lost 6 bases, and 6 bases had no gene match. The CDR3 extends over 14 amino acids. CDR3 bases: TGTGCCAGCAGCCGGACTAGCGGTCAGGATACGCAGTATTTT. Protein product: CASSRTSGQDTQYF.

This clonotype appeared a few times. J is TRBJ1-2 and V is TRBV19, with TRBD1 as a possible D gene (5 bases). The germline V and J ends were trimmed by 7 bases and 8 bases, with 20 bases remaining between them. The CDR3 length is 14 residues. CDR1 is LNHDA and CDR2 is SQIVND in the germline V gene (reference sequence). This CDR3 is CASTLGPRPDGYTF. The CDR3 nucleotides are TGTGCCAGTACCCTGGGACCGAGGCCGGACGGCTACACCTTC.

V usage is TRBV4-2 and J usage is TRBJ1-4; a weak D match, TRBD1 (6 bases). CDR1 and CDR2 from the germline V gene are LGHNA and YNFKEQ. The CDR3 covers 17 residues. Trimming shortened V by 3 bases and J by 4 bases, and 18 bases separated the two germline ends. The CDR3 region is CASSHLSAGGHNEKLFF. The CDR3, as DNA: TGTGCCAGCAGCCACCTCTCAGCGGGGGGACATAATGAAAAACTGTTTTTT.

The chain joins TRBV20-1 to TRBJ2-4, with a possible D match to TRBD1 (6 bases). The V gene lost 5 bases and the J gene lost 1 base, with 9 bases spanning the gap. The CDR3 is made up of 13 amino acids. The V gene's germline CDR1 is DFQATT and CDR2 SNEGSKA (reference sequence). CDR3 in DNA: TGCAGTGCTTTCGGACAGGCCAAAAACATTCAGTACTTC. As protein: CSAFGQAKNIQYF.

This clonotype showed up just a few times. The chain recombines TRBV5-1 with TRBJ2-3; 8 bases fit TRBD1. The V gene's germline CDR1 is SGHRS and CDR2 YFSETQ. The CDR3 consists of 16 residues. Germline trimming cut 0 bases from V and 4 bases from J; bases unmatched to any gene: 7. The CDR3 nucleotides are TGCGCCAGCAGCTTGGGTTCCAGGGGGCCGTCAGATACGCAGTATTTT. Translated: CASSLGSRGPSDTQYF.